This T cell receptor (beta chain) was profiled in a study of OX40 agonist ivuxolimab in advanced cancers. For the study at large: The dose-escalation group included hepatocellular carcinoma, melanoma, renal cell carcinoma and head and neck cancer. The eligibility criteria allowed prior anti-PD-1, anti-PD-L1 or anti-CTLA-4 therapy, and about 40% had some. Two patients with cutaneous melanoma and one with hepatocellular carcinoma, three in total, showed partial responses. Participants averaged about 60 years of age (range about 23 to 80) and were approximately 81% male.

This clone was recorded a few times. Assay used: immunoSEQ multiplex PCR; TCRdb lists only in-frame clones, some missing. This table holds about 91,000 clones, approximately 85% found once. Between the trimmed V and J ends, which lost 3 bases and 9 bases, there was a span of 15 bases. The CDR3 is made up of 15 amino acids. Per the germline V gene, CDR1 is MNHEY and CDR2 is SVGAGI. This sequence was found in an adult with an advanced solid tumor such as melanoma, head and neck, liver or kidney cancer. The chain recombines TRBV6-5 with TRBJ1-6; possible D gene TRBD1, 5 bases. The sample was CD4+ or CD8+ T cells sorted from blood, taken in a trial of the OX40 agonist ivuxolimab. The CDR3 loop is CASSYQQGSGSPLHF. The CDR3 bases are TGTGCCAGCAGTTATCAGCAGGGTTCGGGTTCACCCCTCCACTTT.